This record covers a single TCR beta chain. The ends were cut back, 7 bases at V and 0 bases at J, with 11 bases in the middle. The V gene's germline CDR1 is MNHEY and CDR2 SVGEGT. CDR3 size: 14 residues. For TCR beta, libraries came from iRepertoire HTBI primers and Arm-PCR of CDR3 regions. Via MiXCR, TCRdb re-called the multiplex PCR reads, giving one row per CDR3 protein. The table has about 460,000 distinct CDR3 sequences, 22% seen once. This record comes from a study of regulatory T cells in long-lasting Graves disease. The time point is: persistent/refractory GD, antithyroid drugs over 5 years with positive TRAb. PBMCs provided the RNA from which the TCR library was made.

Sequences were derived from peripheral blood mononuclear cells (PBMCs), sampled when the disease was refractory, from a patient treated with antithyroid drugs. The sequence came from a female donor with Graves disease. The J gene is TRBJ2-3, the V gene TRBV6-2 or TRBV6-3, with unresolved D. CDR3 in amino acids: CASKVTSSTDTQYF. In DNA form, the CDR3 reads TGTGCCAGCAAGGTCACCAGTAGCACAGATACGCAGTATTTT.